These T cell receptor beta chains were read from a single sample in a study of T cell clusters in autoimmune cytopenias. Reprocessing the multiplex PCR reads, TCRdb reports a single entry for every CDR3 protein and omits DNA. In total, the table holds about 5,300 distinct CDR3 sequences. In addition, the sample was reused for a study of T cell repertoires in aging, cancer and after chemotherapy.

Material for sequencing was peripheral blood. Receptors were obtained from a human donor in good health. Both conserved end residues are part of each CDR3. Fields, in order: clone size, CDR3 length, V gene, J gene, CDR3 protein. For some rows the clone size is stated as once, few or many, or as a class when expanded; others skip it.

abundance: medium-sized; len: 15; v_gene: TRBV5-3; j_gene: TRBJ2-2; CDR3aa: CARSLAPTLTGELFF
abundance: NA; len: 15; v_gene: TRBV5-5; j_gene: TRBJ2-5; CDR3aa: CASSPSAQGGETQYF
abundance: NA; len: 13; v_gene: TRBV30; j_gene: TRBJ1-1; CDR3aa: CAWSRGKGTEAFF
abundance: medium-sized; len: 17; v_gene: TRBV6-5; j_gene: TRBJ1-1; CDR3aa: CASSYSTKGGLNTEAFF
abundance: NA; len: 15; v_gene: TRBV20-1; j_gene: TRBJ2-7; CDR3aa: CSAIEEGRSAYEQYF
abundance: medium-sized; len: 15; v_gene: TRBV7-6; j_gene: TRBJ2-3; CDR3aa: CASSLGGGHTDTQYF
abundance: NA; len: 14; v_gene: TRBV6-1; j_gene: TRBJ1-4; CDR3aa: CASSLGGYNEKLFF
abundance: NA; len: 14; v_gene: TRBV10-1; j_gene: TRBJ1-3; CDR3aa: CSKRQGSSGNTIYF
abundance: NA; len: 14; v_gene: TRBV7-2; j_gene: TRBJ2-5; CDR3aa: CASSSQDFRETQYF
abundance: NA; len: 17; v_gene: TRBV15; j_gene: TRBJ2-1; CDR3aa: CATSREVAGGRYNEQFF
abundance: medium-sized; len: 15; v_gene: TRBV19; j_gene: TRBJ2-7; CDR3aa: CASSSEDRGGGEQYF
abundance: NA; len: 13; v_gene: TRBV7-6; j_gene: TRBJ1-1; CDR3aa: CASSFGGNTEAFF
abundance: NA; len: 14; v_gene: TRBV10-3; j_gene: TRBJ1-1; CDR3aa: CAISRGGANTEAFF
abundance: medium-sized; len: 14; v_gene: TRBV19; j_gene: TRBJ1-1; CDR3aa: CASSMGRGYTEAFF
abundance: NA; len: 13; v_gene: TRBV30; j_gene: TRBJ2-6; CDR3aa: CAWSVSGANVLTF
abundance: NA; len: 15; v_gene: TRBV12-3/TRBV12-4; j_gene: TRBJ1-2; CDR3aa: CASSLGAVSNYGYTF
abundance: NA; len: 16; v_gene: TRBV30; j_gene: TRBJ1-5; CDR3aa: CAWTEGGQVGIQPQHF
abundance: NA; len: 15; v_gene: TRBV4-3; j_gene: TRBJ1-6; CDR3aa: CASSQEIMGREPLHF
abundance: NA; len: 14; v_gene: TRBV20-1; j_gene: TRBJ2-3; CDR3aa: CSALFGASTDTQYF
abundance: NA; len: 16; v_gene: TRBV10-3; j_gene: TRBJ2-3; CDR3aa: CATLGLAGGRTDTQYF
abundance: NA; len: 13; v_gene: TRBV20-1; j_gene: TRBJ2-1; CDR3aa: CSARGLAGYEQFF
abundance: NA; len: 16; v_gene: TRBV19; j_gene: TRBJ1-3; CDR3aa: CASGSDPVSSGNTIYF
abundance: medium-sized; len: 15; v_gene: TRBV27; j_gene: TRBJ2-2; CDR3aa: CASSPNFANTGELFF
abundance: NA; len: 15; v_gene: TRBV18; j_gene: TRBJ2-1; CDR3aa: CASSPGQGLVNEQFF
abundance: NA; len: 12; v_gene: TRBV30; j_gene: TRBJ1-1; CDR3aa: CAWGTSMTEAFF
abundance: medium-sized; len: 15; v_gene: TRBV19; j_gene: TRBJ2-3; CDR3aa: CASSIGAGGSDTQYF
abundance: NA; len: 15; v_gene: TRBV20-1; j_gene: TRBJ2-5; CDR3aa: CSAPIRDRGVKTQYF
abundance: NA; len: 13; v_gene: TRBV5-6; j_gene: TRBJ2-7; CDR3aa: CASSLADRVEQYF
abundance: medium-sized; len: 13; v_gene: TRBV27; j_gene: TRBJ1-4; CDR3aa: CARRRERSEKLFF
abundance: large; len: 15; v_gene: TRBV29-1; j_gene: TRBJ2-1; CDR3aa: CSVLTGAGGGNEQFF
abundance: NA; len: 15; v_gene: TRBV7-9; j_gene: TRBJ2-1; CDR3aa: CASSELAGASNEQFF
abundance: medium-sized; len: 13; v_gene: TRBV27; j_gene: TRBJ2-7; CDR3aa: CASRGQGSYEQYF
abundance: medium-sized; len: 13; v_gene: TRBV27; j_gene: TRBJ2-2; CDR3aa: CASSFSGAGELFF
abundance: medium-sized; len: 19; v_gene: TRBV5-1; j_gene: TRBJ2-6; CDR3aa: CASSQGLAGPSSGANVLTF
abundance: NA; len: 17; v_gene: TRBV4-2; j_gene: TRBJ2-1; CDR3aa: CASSQDLFGGSYNEQFF
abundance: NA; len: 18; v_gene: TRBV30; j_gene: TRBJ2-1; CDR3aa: CAWTERTSPRVVGNEQFF
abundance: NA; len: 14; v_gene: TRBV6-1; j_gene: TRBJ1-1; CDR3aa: CASSYNQVNTEAFF
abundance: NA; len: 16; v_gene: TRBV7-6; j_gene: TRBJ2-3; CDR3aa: CASSLAEASGTDTQYF
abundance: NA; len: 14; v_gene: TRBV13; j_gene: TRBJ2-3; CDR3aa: CASSKGLAGDTQYF
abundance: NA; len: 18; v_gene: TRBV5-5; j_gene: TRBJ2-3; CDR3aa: CASSLKGMIAGEADTQYF
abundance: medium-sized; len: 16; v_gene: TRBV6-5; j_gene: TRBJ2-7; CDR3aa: CASSYSGLPKKDEQYF
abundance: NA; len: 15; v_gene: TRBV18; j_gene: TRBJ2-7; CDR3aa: CASSSDGGRSYEQYF
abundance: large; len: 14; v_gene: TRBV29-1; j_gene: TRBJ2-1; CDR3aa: CSVEEGPGYNEQFF
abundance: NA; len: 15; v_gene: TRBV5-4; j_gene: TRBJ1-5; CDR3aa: CASSLEPGEGQPQHF
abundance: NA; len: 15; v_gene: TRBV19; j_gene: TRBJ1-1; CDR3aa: CASRGTGGAGTEAFF
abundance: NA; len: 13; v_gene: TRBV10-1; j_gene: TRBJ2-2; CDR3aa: CASTSRETGELFF
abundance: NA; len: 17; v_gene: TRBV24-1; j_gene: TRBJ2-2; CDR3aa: CATSDPSGDTITGELFF
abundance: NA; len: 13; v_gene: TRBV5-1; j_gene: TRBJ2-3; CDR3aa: CASSLRATDTQYF
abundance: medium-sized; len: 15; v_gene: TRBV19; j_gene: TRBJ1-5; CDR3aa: CATDPTRGGNQPQHF
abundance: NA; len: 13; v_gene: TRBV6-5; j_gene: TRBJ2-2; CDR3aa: CASTRGNTGELFF
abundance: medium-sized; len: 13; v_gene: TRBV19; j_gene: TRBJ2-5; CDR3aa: CASSVGQEETQYF
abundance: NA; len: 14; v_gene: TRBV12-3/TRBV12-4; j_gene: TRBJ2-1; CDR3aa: CASSPRTIYNEQFF
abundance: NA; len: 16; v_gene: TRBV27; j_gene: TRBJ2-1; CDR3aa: CASGVGASGAPNEQFF